Following are 9 T cell receptor beta chains from one sample sequenced in a study of cytomegalovirus exposure and HLA in healthy donors. Amplification used 60 Vbeta primers and 13 Jbeta primers. Clones were read by immunoSEQ multiplex PCR, and TCRdb kept only the in-frame ones, dropping some. The top ten hold 3.6% of the sample, which has 100,000 to 150,000 clones, approximately 78% seen once. The sample taken for sequencing was PBMCs. These receptors were obtained from a man aged 40-50 years in good health and CMV-seronegative.

The chain carries TRBV5-4 and TRBJ2-7; D remains ambiguous. V lost 0 bases to trimming and J lost 0 bases, with 4 bases between them. The CDR3 totals 13 residues. The germline V gene encodes CDR1 SGHNT and CDR2 YYREEE (reference sequence). CDR3 region: CASSLDLSYEQYF. DNA of the CDR3: TGTGCCAGCAGCTTGGATCTCTCCTACGAGCAGTACTTC.

The rearrangement uses TRBV2 and TRBJ1-2; D is uncertain. Trimming removed 7 bases from V and 2 bases from J, with 11 bases in between. Germline CDR1 SNHLY, CDR2 FYNNEI. The CDR3 consists of 13 residues. DNA for the CDR3: TGTGCCAGCATGAGGGTAGGGAACTATGGCTACACCTTC. Translating it yields CASMRVGNYGYTF.

The chain is built from TRBV10-3 and TRBJ2-7; a possible D gene is TRBD1 (5 bases). The CDR3 loop spans 15 amino acids. V lost 7 bases and J lost 6, with 22 bases in between. Germline CDR1 ENHRY, CDR2 SYGVKD. Here the CDR3 DNA reads TGTGCCATCACGAACAGGATCGGTGGTAGTATCGAGCAGTACTTC. Translated, it gives CAITNRIGGSIEQYF.

In DNA, the CDR3 is TGTGCCAGTAGTTTCGGGGGGGACACAGATACGCAGTATTTT. Protein: CASSFGGDTDTQYF. V usage is TRBV19 and J usage is TRBJ2-3; 8 nucleotides match TRBD2. The CDR3 runs 14 residues. V gave up 5 bases and J gave up 2 bases; unmatched junction bases: 3. From germline, CDR1 is LNHDA and CDR2 SQIVND (reference sequence). The variable domain in full, with the rest retrieved from reference TRBV19 and TRBJ2-3, is DGGITQSPKYLFRKEGQNVTLSCEQNLNHDAMYWYRQDPGQGLRLIYYSQIVNDFQKGDIAEGYSVSREKKESFPLTVTSAQKNPTAFYLCASSFGGDTDTQYFGPGTRLTVL.

V usage is TRBV5-1 and J usage is TRBJ2-7; TRBD1 agrees at 9 bases. The CDR3 sequence is 15 residues long. From germline, CDR1 is SGHRS and CDR2 YFSETQ. Trimming cost V 4 bases and J 0 bases; bases outside gene matches: 5. The CDR3 DNA follows: TGCGCCAGCAGCGTCGGACAGGGGAGCTCCTACGAGCAGTACTTC. Amino acid sequence: CASSVGQGSSYEQYF.

The chain links TRBV10-3 to TRBJ2-7; D perhaps matches TRBD2 (6 bases). This CDR3 is built from 12 residues. V gave up 10 bases and J gave up 2 bases, with 12 bases separating them. Germline assignment: CDR1 ENHRY and CDR2 SYGVKD. The CDR3 loop is CATGDVAYEQYF. The CDR3 region has the DNA TGTGCCACGGGGGACGTAGCCTACGAGCAGTACTTC.

V gene TRBV5-4 combines with J gene TRBJ2-5; 8 bases are shared with TRBD1. With V trimmed by 0 bases and J by 5 bases, 9 bases remained unmatched. The CDR3 is 16 residues long. Germline CDR1 reads SGHNT; CDR2 reads YYREEE (reference sequence). CDR3: CASSLGVAGGAETQYF. The CDR3 DNA is TGTGCCAGCAGCTTGGGAGTCGCAGGGGGCGCGGAGACCCAGTACTTC.

CDR3 nucleotides: TGTGCCAGCAGGTCAACGGCGGGGATGTACGAGCAGTACTTC. The encoded protein is CASRSTAGMYEQYF. The chain couples TRBV27 to TRBJ2-7, with a possible D match to TRBD2 (6 bases). Trimming left V 6 bases short and J 4 bases short, with 16 bases between. The germline V gene has CDR1 MNHEY and CDR2 SMNVEV (reference sequence). The CDR3 runs 14 residues.

V is TRBV11-3 and J is TRBJ2-3; TRBD2 is a possible D gene (8 bases). The V and J ends lost 5 bases and 5 bases respectively, with 23 bases between them. The CDR3 sequence is 17 residues long. CDR1 is SGHNT and CDR2 is YENEEA in the germline V gene. This CDR3 is CASSMGTAGATKDTQYF. The DNA for the CDR3 is TGTGCCAGCAGCATGGGGACAGCGGGGGCAACCAAAGATACGCAGTATTTT. The complete variable domain, with remaining parts taken from reference TRBV11-3 and TRBJ2-3, reads EAGVVQSPRYKIIEKKQPVAFWCNPISGHNTLYWYLQNLGQGPELLIRYENEEAVDDSQLPKDRFSAERLKGVDSTLKIQPAELGDSAVYLCASSMGTAGATKDTQYFGPGTRLTVL.